What follows is one T cell receptor beta chain and its context. This specimen comes from a study of blood T cell repertoires in COVID-19. The wider study: Samples representing acute and convalescent COVID-19 were sourced from the United States, Italy and Spain. Sample material is recorded as cDNA or gDNA derived from T cells, B-cell-depleted T cells, or PBMCs.

Clones were read by immunoSEQ multiplex PCR, and TCRdb kept only the in-frame ones, dropping some. This sample yields about 220,000 clones, of which over 75% are seen a single time; approximately 5% belongs to the top ten. V dropped 3 bases and J dropped 5 bases, with 11 bases sitting between them. Per germline, CDR1 SGHRS and CDR2 YFSETQ. This CDR3 has 13 residues. The chain combines TRBV5-1 with TRBJ1-2; D perhaps matches TRBD1 (6 bases). The receptor's source is a human donor in a cohort sampled during active COVID-19. Input material: peripheral blood. Here the CDR3 DNA reads TGCGCCAGCAGCTGGGAAACAGGGTATGGCTACACCTTC. Translated, it gives CASSWETGYGYTF.